A single sample is the source of the 11 T cell receptor beta chains below, sequenced in a study of T-cell reconstitution after alpha-beta-depleted transplantation in children listed by TCRdb under 2016. The library was produced with PCR. The sequencer listed for this sample is Illumina HiSeq 2500. Molecular barcoding was employed in the preparation of TCR libraries, with unique molecular identifiers being used to normalize TCRbeta repertoire quantification. The public reads were reprocessed in TCRdb via fastp at Q25 and MiXCR, keeping in-frame beta chains. When rows share a CDR3 protein, they turn into one entry using the most common DNA and genes. Counted in this sample were about 200,000 distinct CDR3 sequences; about 7% of them appeared once. Of the sample, more than 5.5% falls within the top ten clones. The sample's treatment or condition label, in plain terms: allogeneic hematopoietic cell transplantation with graft depleted of TCRalphabeta T cells and CD19 B cells.

The sequencing here drew on PBMCs, taken before TCRalphabeta/CD19-depleted stem cell transplant. Source of these receptors: a boy between 2 and 10 years old with acute lymphoblastic leukemia, due to receive a stem cell transplant.

This clonotype was recorded at least ten times. The genes are TRBV5-5 and TRBJ2-7; D may be TRBD2 (7 bases). Germline V gene sequence: CDR1 SGHKS, CDR2 YYEKEE (reference sequence). This CDR3 is built from 15 residues. The V end lost 2 bases, the J end lost 2 bases, and 14 bases lay between the germline ends. CDR3 coding DNA: TGTGCCAGCAGCTTAACGGGGGGCCCCACCTACGAGCAGTACTTC. This encodes CASSLTGGPTYEQYF.

This clonotype has at least ten counts. The chain recombines TRBV29-1 with TRBJ2-1; the D gene is possibly TRBD1 (5 bases). Deletions cut 3 bases from V and 5 bases from J, with 8 bases between. The CDR3 spans 12 residues. Germline V lookup: CDR1 SQVTM, CDR2 ANQGSEA. The DNA of the CDR3 is TGCAGCGTTGATCGCAGGGACAATGAGCAGTTCTTC. As protein: CSVDRRDNEQFF.

This clonotype has ten or more counts. The chain recombines TRBV11-2 with TRBJ1-1, with D hard to call. CDR1 SGHAT and CDR2 FQNNGV come from the germline V gene. The CDR3 is 11 amino acids. Trimming pared 6 bases from V and 6 bases from J, leaving 8 bases between. In DNA form, the CDR3 reads TGTGCCAGCAGAAGATCAGCTGAAGCTTTCTTT. It yields the protein CASRRSAEAFF. The full variable domain, rest sourced from reference TRBV11-2 and TRBJ1-1, is EAGVAQSPRYKIIEKRQSVAFWCNPISGHATLYWYQQILGQGPKLLIQFQNNGVVDDSQLPKDRFSAERLKGVDSTLKIQPAKLEDSAVYLCASRRSAEAFFGQGTRLTVV.

This clonotype was counted once. This CDR3 fails to terminate in the conserved phenylalanine or tryptophan, so it likely reflects a read error. The chain has TRBV28 and TRBJ1-2, with a weak D call TRBD1 (6 bases). The germline gives CDR1 MDHEN, CDR2 SYDVKM. The CDR3 contains 14 residues. V lost 5 bases and J lost 3, with 13 bases in between. In nucleotides, the CDR3 is TGTGCCAGCAGTCCGTACAGGGATGACTATGGCTACACCTAC. Its translation: CASSPYRDDYGYTY.

This clonotype was seen ten or more times. V usage is TRBV10-3 and J usage is TRBJ2-3; 10 bases agree with TRBD2. After removal of 6 bases from V and 1 base from J, the junction contained 1 base not matched to a gene. Germline assignment: CDR1 ENHRY and CDR2 SYGVKD. The CDR3 is 14 amino acids. The CDR3 protein is CAIRLAGGTDTQYF. For the CDR3, the DNA is TGTGCCATCAGGCTAGCGGGGGGCACAGATACGCAGTATTTT.

In its sample, this clonotype was seen many times. The chain links TRBV20-1 to TRBJ2-1; 8 bases align to TRBD1. Germline CDR1 reads DFQATT; CDR2 reads SNEGSKA (reference sequence). Trimming cost V 0 bases and J 7 bases; bases outside gene matches: 5. CDR3 size: 14 residues. CDR3 region: CSARDPRGRNEQFF. DNA for the CDR3: TGCAGTGCTAGAGATCCCAGGGGGCGGAATGAGCAGTTCTTC.

This clonotype was counted between two and nine times. The rearrangement uses TRBV2 and TRBJ1-2, with D unresolved. This CDR3 comprises 14 residues. V shed 6 bases and J shed 4 bases, with 15 bases lying between them. Germline V gene sequence: CDR1 SNHLY, CDR2 FYNNEI. The CDR3 sequence: CASRWLDGSYGYTF. CDR3 nucleotides: TGTGCCAGCAGGTGGCTGGACGGCAGCTATGGCTACACCTTC.

In this sample, this clonotype turned up many times. In nucleotides, the CDR3 is TGTGCCAGCAGACATGGACCGACCAGGGAGCTGTTTTTT. Amino acids: CASRHGPTRELFF. V gene TRBV27 combines with J gene TRBJ2-2, with D unclear. V lost 6 bases to trimming and J lost 9 bases, with 14 bases between them. Germline lookup yields CDR1 MNHEY and CDR2 SMNVEV (reference sequence). The CDR3 length is 13 residues.

This clonotype was observed a handful of times. V usage is TRBV2 and J usage is TRBJ2-1; perhaps TRBD2 as D (6 bases). CDR3 size: 16 residues. The V end was cut by 6 bases, the J end by 3 bases, with 18 bases between. CDR1 SNHLY and CDR2 FYNNEI come from the germline V gene. The CDR3 loop reads CASSNEGAGNYNEQFF. The CDR3, as DNA: TGTGCCAGCAGCAATGAAGGGGCGGGAAACTACAATGAGCAGTTCTTC.

This clonotype was observed many times. J is TRBJ2-7 and V is TRBV10-3; D possibly uses TRBD1 or TRBD2 (5 bases each). Germline V CDR1 and CDR2: ENHRY, SYGVKD. V was trimmed by 10 bases and J by 0 bases, leaving 16 bases between them. CDR3 size: 14 residues. The CDR3 DNA reads TGTGCCAGCGCCACCGGGACCGCCTCCTACGAGCAGTACTTC. Translation gives CASATGTASYEQYF.

Concerning this clonotype itself: Just one base apart from a much larger clone, this may be a read error. The chain carries TRBV29-1 and TRBJ1-5; D remains unclear. This CDR3 contains 13 residues. The V gene's germline CDR1 is SQVTM and CDR2 ANQGSEA. The CDR3 nucleotides are TGCAGCGTTGAAGGCGGACCCAATGAGCCCCAGCATTTT. Its protein product is CSVEGGPNEPQHF.